These T cell receptor beta chains were read from a single sample in a study of early T cells in non-severe SARS-CoV-2 infection. TCRdb passed the 5' RACE reads through MiXCR, listing each CDR3 protein once. The sample has tens of thousands of distinct CDR3 sequences; about 10% are singletons. This specimen consisted of whole blood, obtained at baseline. These receptors all stem from an adult who was a healthcare worker with PCR-confirmed SARS-CoV-2 infection or an uninfected control (not recorded which). Both conserved end residues are part of each CDR3. Each record gives: J gene, V gene, CDR3 protein.

J: TRBJ2-7; V: TRBV20-1; CDR3: CSARREVPYEQYF
J: TRBJ2-7; V: TRBV10-1; CDR3: CASSEGPSGTSYEQYF
J: TRBJ1-1; V: TRBV20-1; CDR3: CSATPGGVRRTEAFF
J: TRBJ2-7; V: TRBV9; CDR3: CASSGSRGTEQYF
J: TRBJ1-2; V: TRBV20-1; CDR3: CSAVQGAARGYTF
J: TRBJ2-7; V: TRBV10-3; CDR3: CAIAGRTRSEQYF
J: TRBJ2-3; V: TRBV14; CDR3: CASSQSLLAGGADTQYF
J: TRBJ1-5; V: TRBV27; CDR3: CASIWDRDLGRMTNQPQHF
J: TRBJ2-7; V: TRBV12-3/TRBV12-4; CDR3: CASSTSSGAAYEQYF
J: TRBJ1-1; V: TRBV30; CDR3: CAWSVDVWGGIGVYTEAFF
J: TRBJ1-5; V: TRBV19; CDR3: CASSNRDRGYNQPQHF
J: TRBJ2-5; V: TRBV11-2; CDR3: CASSFSSGVETQYF
J: TRBJ2-7; V: TRBV5-1; CDR3: CASSFVAASYEQYF
J: TRBJ1-2; V: TRBV24-1; CDR3: CATSPRDRVFYTF
J: TRBJ1-3; V: TRBV12-3/TRBV12-4; CDR3: CASGGDHTIYF
J: TRBJ1-1; V: TRBV27; CDR3: CASSFGQQNTEAFF
J: TRBJ2-1; V: TRBV2; CDR3: CASSGSSYNEQFF
J: TRBJ1-1; V: TRBV30; CDR3: CAWSVHLNTEAFF
J: TRBJ1-2; V: TRBV18; CDR3: CASSPSRGNYGYTF
J: TRBJ1-1; V: TRBV21-1; CDR3: CASSADRGGGTEAFF